The present T cell receptor (beta chain) was sequenced within a study of blood T cell repertoires in COVID-19. Across the study: COVID-19 samples from acute and convalescent phases originated in the United States, Italy and Spain. PBMCs, B-cell-depleted T cells, or T cells were the source of the cDNA or gDNA that made up the material.

Authors' processing steps: By means of reference gene primer amplification, nucleated cell counts were estimated. Method: immunoSEQ multiplex PCR; TCRdb's copy keeps in-frame clones and lacks some. V, J and clone size are taken as reported in that table, and D and trimming were inferred from the DNA itself. The sample consists of under 100,000 clones, about nine tenths of them appearing once. CDR1 is KGHDR, CDR2 SFDVKD, per germline. V lost 7 bases and J 5 bases, leaving 10 bases between the germline ends. The CDR3 contains 13 residues. Input material: peripheral blood. The source of this sequence is a woman aged 70 to 79 with acute or convalescent COVID-19. The chain uses TRBV24-1 and TRBJ2-2; tentatively, D is TRBD2 (5 bases). The CDR3 nucleotides are TGTGCCACCAGCCGGGATGTTACCGGGGAGCTGTTTTTT. Protein product: CATSRDVTGELFF.